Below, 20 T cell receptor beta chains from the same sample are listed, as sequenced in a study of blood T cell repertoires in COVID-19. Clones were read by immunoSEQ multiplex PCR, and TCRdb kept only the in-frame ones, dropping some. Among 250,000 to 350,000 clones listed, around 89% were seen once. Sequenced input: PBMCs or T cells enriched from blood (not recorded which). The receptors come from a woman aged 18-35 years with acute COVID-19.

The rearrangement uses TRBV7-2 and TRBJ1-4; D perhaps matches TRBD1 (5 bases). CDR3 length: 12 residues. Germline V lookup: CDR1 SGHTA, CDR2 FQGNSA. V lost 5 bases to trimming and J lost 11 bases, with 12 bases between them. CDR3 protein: CASSPIRGKLFF. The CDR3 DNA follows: TGTGCCAGCAGCCCAATTCGGGGGAAACTGTTTTTT.

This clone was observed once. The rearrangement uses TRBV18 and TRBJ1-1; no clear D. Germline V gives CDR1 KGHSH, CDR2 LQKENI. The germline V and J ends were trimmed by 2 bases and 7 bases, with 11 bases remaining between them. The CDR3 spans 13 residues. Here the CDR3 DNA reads TGTGCCAGCTCACCAACAGAAGACAATGAAGCTTTCTTT. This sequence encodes CASSPTEDNEAFF.

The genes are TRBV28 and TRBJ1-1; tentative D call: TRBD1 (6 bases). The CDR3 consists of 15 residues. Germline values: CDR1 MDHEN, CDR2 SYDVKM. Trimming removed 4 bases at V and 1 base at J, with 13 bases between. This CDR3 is CASSSSGARNTEAFF. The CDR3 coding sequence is TGTGCCAGCAGTTCCTCAGGGGCCAGGAACACTGAAGCTTTCTTT.

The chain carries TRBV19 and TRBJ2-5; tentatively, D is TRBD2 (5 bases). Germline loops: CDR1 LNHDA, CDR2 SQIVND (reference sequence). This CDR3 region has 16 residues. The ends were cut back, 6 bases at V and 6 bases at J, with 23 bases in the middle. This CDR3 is CASSRQRPGSWKTQYF. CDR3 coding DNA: TGTGCCAGTAGCCGCCAGCGACCGGGATCTTGGAAGACCCAGTACTTC.

CDR3 region: CASSKPGQSSGANVLTF. CDR3 bases: TGTGCCAGTAGTAAGCCGGGACAGAGCTCTGGGGCCAACGTCCTGACTTTC. The chain recombines TRBV19 with TRBJ2-6; 7 bases line up with TRBD1. Germline V gene lookup returns CDR1 LNHDA and CDR2 SQIVND (reference sequence). V was clipped by 4 bases and J by 0 bases; unmatched bases: 6. CDR3 length equals 17 residues.

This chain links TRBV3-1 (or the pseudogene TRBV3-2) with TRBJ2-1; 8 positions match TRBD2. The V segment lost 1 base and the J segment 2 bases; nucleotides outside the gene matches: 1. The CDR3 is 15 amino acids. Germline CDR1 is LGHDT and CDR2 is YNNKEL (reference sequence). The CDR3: CASSQGSGTYNEQFF. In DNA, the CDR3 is TGTGCCAGCAGCCAAGGTAGCGGGACCTACAATGAGCAGTTCTTC.

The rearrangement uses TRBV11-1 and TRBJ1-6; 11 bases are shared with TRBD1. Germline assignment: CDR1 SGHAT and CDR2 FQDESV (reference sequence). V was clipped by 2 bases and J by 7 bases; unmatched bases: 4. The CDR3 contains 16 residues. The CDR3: CASSLWTGGENSPLHF. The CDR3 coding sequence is TGTGCCAGCAGCTTATGGACAGGGGGCGAGAATTCACCCCTCCACTTT.

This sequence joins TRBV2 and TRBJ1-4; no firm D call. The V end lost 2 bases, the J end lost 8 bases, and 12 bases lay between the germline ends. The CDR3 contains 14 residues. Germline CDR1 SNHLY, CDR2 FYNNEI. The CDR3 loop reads CASSEKGDGEKLFF. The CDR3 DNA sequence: TGTGCCAGCAGTGAAAAGGGAGACGGGGAAAAACTGTTTTTT. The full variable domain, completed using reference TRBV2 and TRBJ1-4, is EPEVTQTPSHQVTQMGQEVILRCVPISNHLYFYWYRQILGQKVEFLVSFYNNEISEKSEIFDDQFSVERPDGSNFTLKIRSTKLEDSAMYFCASSEKGDGEKLFFGSGTQLSVL.

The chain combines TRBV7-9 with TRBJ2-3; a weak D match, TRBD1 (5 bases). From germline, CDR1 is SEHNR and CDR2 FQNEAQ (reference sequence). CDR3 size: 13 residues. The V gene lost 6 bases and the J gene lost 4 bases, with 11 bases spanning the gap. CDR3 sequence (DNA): TGTGCCAGCAGTAATAAAGGGGCAGATACGCAGTATTTT. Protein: CASSNKGADTQYF. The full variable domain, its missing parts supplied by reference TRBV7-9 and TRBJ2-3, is DTGVSQNPRHKITKRGQNVTFRCDPISEHNRLYWYRQTLGQGPEFLTYFQNEAQLEKSRLLSDRFSAERPKGSFSTLEIQRTEQGDSAMYLCASSNKGADTQYFGPGTRLTVL.

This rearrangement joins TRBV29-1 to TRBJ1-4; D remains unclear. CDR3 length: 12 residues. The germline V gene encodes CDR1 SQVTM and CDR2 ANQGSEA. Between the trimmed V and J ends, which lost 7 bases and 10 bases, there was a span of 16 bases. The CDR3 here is CSGSLNSGKLFF. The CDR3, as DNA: TGCAGCGGGTCACTTAATTCGGGAAAACTGTTTTTT.

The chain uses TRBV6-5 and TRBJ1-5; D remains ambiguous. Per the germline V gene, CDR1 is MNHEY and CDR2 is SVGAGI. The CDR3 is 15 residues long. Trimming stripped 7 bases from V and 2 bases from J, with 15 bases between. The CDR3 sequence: CASIGGRVGNQPQHF. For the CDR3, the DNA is TGTGCCAGCATCGGAGGGAGGGTGGGCAATCAGCCCCAGCATTTT.

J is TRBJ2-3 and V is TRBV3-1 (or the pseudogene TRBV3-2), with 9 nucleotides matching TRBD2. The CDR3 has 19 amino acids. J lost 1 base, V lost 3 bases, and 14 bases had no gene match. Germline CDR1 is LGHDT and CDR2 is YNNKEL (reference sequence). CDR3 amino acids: CASSQRLAGREGGTDTQYF. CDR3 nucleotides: TGTGCCAGCAGCCAGCGTCTAGCGGGGAGAGAGGGGGGCACAGATACGCAGTATTTT.

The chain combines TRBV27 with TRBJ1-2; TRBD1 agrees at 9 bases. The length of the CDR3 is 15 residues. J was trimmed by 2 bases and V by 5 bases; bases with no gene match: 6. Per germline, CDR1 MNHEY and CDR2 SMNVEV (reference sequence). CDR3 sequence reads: CASSQGQGRNYGYTF. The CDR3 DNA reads TGTGCCAGCAGTCAGGGACAGGGCCGAAACTATGGCTACACCTTC.

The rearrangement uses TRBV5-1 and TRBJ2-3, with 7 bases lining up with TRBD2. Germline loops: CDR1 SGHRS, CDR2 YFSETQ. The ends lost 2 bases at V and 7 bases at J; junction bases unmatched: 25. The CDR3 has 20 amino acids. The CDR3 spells CASSLCLPLVSGGPRNTQYF. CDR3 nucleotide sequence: TGCGCCAGCAGCTTATGCCTCCCGCTAGTCTCGGGAGGCCCTCGCAATACGCAGTATTTT.

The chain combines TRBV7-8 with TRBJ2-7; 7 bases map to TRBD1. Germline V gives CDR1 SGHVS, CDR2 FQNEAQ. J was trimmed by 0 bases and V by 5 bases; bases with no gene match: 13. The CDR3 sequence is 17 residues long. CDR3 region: CASSPRLWDRNSYEQYF. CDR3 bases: TGTGCCAGCAGCCCCCGCCTTTGGGACAGAAACTCCTACGAGCAGTACTTC. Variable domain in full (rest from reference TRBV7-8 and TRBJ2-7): GAGVSQSPRYKVAKRGQDVALRCDPISGHVSLFWYQQALGQGPEFLTYFQNEAQLDKSGLPSDRFFAERPEGSVSTLKIQRTQQEDSAVYLCASSPRLWDRNSYEQYFGPGTRLTVT.

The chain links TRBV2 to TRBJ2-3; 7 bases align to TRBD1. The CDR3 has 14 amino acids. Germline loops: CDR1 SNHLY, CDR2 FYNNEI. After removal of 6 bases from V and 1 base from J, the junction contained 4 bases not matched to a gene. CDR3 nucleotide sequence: TGTGCCAGCAGCCGGGACAGAGGCACAGATACGCAGTATTTT. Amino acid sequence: CASSRDRGTDTQYF.

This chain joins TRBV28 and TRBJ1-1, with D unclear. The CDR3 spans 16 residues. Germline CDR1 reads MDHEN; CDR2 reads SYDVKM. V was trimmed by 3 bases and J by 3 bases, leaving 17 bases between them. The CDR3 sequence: CASSFFRNGGYTEAFF. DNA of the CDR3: TGTGCCAGCAGTTTCTTCCGTAACGGAGGGTACACTGAAGCTTTCTTT.

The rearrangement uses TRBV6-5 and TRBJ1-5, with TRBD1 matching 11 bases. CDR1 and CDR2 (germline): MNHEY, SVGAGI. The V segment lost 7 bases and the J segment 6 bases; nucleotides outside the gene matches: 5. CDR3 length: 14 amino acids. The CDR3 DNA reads TGTGCCAGCACTGGGACAGGGGGTGGTCAGCCCCAGCATTTT. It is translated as CASTGTGGGQPQHF.

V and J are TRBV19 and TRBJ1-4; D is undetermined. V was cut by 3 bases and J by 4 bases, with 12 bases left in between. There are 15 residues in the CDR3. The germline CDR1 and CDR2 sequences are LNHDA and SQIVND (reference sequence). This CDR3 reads CASSIEGGDNEKLFF. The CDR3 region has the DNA TGTGCCAGTAGTATTGAGGGAGGAGATAATGAAAAACTGTTTTTT.

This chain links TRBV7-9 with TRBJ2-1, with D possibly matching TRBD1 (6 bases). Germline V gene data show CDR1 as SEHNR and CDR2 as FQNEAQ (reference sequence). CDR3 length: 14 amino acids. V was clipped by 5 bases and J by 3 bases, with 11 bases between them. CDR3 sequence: CASSPSRGYNEQFF. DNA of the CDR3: TGTGCCAGCAGCCCTAGCAGGGGCTACAATGAGCAGTTCTTC.